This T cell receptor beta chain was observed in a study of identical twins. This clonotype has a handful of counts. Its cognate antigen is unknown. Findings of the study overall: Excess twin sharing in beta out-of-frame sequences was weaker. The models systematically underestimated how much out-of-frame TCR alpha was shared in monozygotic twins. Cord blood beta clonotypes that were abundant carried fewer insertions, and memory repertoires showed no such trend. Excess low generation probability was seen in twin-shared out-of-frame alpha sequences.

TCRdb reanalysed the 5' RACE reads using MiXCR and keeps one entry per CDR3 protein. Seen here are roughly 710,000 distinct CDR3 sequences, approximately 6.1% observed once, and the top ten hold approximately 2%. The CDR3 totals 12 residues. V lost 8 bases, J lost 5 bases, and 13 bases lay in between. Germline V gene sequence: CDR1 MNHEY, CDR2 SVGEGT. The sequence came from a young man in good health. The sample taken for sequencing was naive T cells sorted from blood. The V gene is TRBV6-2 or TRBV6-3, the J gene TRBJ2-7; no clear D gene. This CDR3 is CASLDRSNEQYF. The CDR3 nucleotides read TGTGCCAGCCTTGATAGGAGTAACGAGCAGTACTTC.